The 23 T cell receptor beta chains in this list originate from one sample, sequenced in a study of cytomegalovirus exposure and HLA in healthy donors. PCR involved 60 Vbeta and 13 Jbeta primers. Using immunoSEQ multiplex PCR, the repertoire was profiled, and TCRdb retains in-frame clones only, with some absent. The table has roughly 130,000 clones, 80% seen once. The source material was PBMCs. These receptors all stem from a middle-aged woman in good health and CMV-seronegative.

CDR3: CASSPHRESDGYTF. The CDR3 nucleotides are TGTGCCAGCAGCCCCCACAGAGAATCAGATGGCTACACCTTC. This chain uses TRBV9 with TRBJ1-2; D not certain. Trimming removed 4 bases at V and 6 bases at J, with 16 bases between. Germline values: CDR1 SGDLS, CDR2 YYNGEE. There are 14 residues in the CDR3.

This chain joins TRBV5-6 and TRBJ2-7; 10 bases are shared with TRBD1. This CDR3 spans 16 amino acids. Looked up from germline, CDR1 is SGHDT and CDR2 is YYEEEE. With 1 base clipped from V and 5 bases from J, the junction kept 9 bases outside the gene matches. The CDR3 DNA reads TGTGCCAGCAGCTTGCCTCCGACAGGGGGCAACCACGAGCAGTACTTC. Its translation is CASSLPPTGGNHEQYF.

The V call is TRBV29-1, the J call TRBJ1-2, with D possibly TRBD1 on 6 matching bases. The V end lost 5 bases, the J end lost 8 bases, and 15 bases lay between the germline ends. Germline V CDR1 and CDR2: SQVTM, ANQGSEA. The CDR3 loop spans 12 amino acids. CDR3 protein: CSVSDRPFGYTF. CDR3 nucleotides: TGCAGCGTTTCTGACAGGCCTTTCGGCTACACCTTC.

This chain uses TRBV2 with TRBJ1-1; D is unclear. Germline V CDR1 and CDR2: SNHLY, FYNNEI. The CDR3 is 13 amino acids. V lost 7 bases to trimming and J lost 7 bases, with 16 bases between them. CDR3 residues: CASMFRTGSEAFF. In DNA, the CDR3 is TGTGCCAGCATGTTTCGGACTGGAAGTGAAGCTTTCTTT.

The chain uses TRBV19 and TRBJ1-2; the match to TRBD1 covers 9 bases. The V gene end was trimmed by 4 bases and the J gene end by 4 bases; junction bases not matched to a gene: 4. Germline V gene data show CDR1 as LNHDA and CDR2 as SQIVND (reference sequence). The CDR3 loop spans 14 amino acids. The DNA of the CDR3 is TGTGCCAGTAGTAGCTCGGGACAGGGCTATGGCTACACCTTC. It yields the protein CASSSSGQGYGYTF.

The rearrangement joins TRBV5-4 to TRBJ2-4; D may be TRBD1 (8 bases). This CDR3 spans 15 amino acids. Germline loops: CDR1 SGHNT, CDR2 YYREEE (reference sequence). The V and J ends lost 4 bases and 3 bases respectively, with 14 bases between them. CDR3 amino acids: CASSTYRGGKNIQYF. CDR3 nucleotide sequence: TGTGCCAGCAGCACGTACAGGGGGGGCAAAAACATTCAGTACTTC.

This clone was observed a handful of times. V gene TRBV15 combines with J gene TRBJ1-1, with 9 bases that match TRBD1. This CDR3 comprises 17 residues. V lost 3 bases, J lost 1 base, and 9 bases stayed unmatched. Germline assignment: CDR1 LNHNV and CDR2 YYDKDF (reference sequence). CDR3 protein: CATSRLWTGERNTEAFF. The CDR3 coding sequence is TGTGCCACCAGCAGGCTCTGGACAGGGGAGAGGAACACTGAAGCTTTCTTT.

The genes are TRBV18 and TRBJ2-5; 8 bases fit TRBD1. This CDR3 has 14 residues. Trimming removed 5 bases from V and 3 bases from J; junction bases left unmatched: 5. Germline CDR1 KGHSH, CDR2 LQKENI. The CDR3 nucleotides read TGTGCCAGCTCATCCACGACAGGGGAAGAGACCCAGTACTTC. As protein: CASSSTTGEETQYF.

This sequence joins TRBV27 and TRBJ1-2; D is possibly TRBD1 (5 bases). The CDR3 runs to 15 residues. Trimming removed 6 bases from V and 4 bases from J, with 18 bases in between. From germline, CDR1 is MNHEY and CDR2 SMNVEV (reference sequence). CDR3 amino acids: CASSPGTIPLYGYTF. DNA for the CDR3: TGTGCCAGCAGCCCCGGGACTATCCCCCTCTATGGCTACACCTTC.

This chain joins TRBV6-5 and TRBJ2-5, with D maybe TRBD1 (6 bases). The V and J ends lost 5 bases and 5 bases respectively, with 18 bases between them. The germline gives CDR1 MNHEY, CDR2 SVGAGI. The CDR3 runs to 15 residues. The DNA for the CDR3 is TGTGCCAGCAGTCCTTGGACAGACGGCGGGGAGACCCAGTACTTC. It encodes CASSPWTDGGETQYF.

Only one count was recorded for this clone. The rearrangement links TRBV4-1 to TRBJ2-7; 9 bases agree with TRBD1. The CDR3 extends over 15 amino acids. Trimming took 4 bases from V and 2 from J; bases not matched to a gene: 6. The germline V gene encodes CDR1 MGHRA and CDR2 YSYEKL. As DNA, the CDR3 is TGCGCCAGCAGCCCCCAAGGGACAGGGCCCTACGAGCAGTACTTC. The encoded protein is CASSPQGTGPYEQYF.

In this sample, this clone turned up a few times. The rearrangement links TRBV7-9 to TRBJ1-1, with D possibly matching TRBD1 (5 bases). The CDR3 runs to 12 residues. V was shortened by 7 bases and J by 8 bases, with 14 bases between the two germline ends. In germline, CDR1 is SEHNR, CDR2 FQNEAQ (reference sequence). CDR3 residues: CASTNGGGEAFF. For the CDR3, the DNA is TGTGCCAGCACCAATGGGGGGGGAGAAGCTTTCTTT. The whole variable domain, filled in from reference TRBV7-9 and TRBJ1-1, reads DTGVSQNPRHKITKRGQNVTFRCDPISEHNRLYWYRQTLGQGPEFLTYFQNEAQLEKSRLLSDRFSAERPKGSFSTLEIQRTEQGDSAMYLCASTNGGGEAFFGQGTRLTVV.

The chain combines TRBV7-9 with TRBJ2-2; TRBD1 matches at 11 bases. Germline V lookup: CDR1 SEHNR, CDR2 FQNEAQ (reference sequence). This CDR3 is built from 17 residues. Trimming cost V 7 bases and J 2 bases; bases outside gene matches: 9. The CDR3, as DNA: TGTGCCAGCAACCTCGGACAGGGGGCCTTCAACACCGGGGAGCTGTTTTTT. Protein: CASNLGQGAFNTGELFF. The entire variable domain, with the rest obtained from reference TRBV7-9 and TRBJ2-2, is as follows: DTGVSQNPRHKITKRGQNVTFRCDPISEHNRLYWYRQTLGQGPEFLTYFQNEAQLEKSRLLSDRFSAERPKGSFSTLEIQRTEQGDSAMYLCASNLGQGAFNTGELFFGEGSRLTVL.

This rearrangement joins TRBV27 to TRBJ2-7; TRBD2 agrees at 9 bases. The CDR3 runs to 15 residues. Germline V CDR1 and CDR2: MNHEY, SMNVEV (reference sequence). After removal of 2 bases from V and 0 bases from J, the junction contained 2 bases not matched to a gene. The CDR3 spells CASSLKTSGSYEQYF. As DNA, the CDR3 is TGTGCCAGCAGTTTAAAGACTAGCGGCTCCTACGAGCAGTACTTC.

The chain uses TRBV4-2 and TRBJ1-2, with D possibly TRBD1 on 5 matching bases. Deletions cut 3 bases from V and 0 bases from J, with 11 bases between. The CDR3 loop spans 15 amino acids. CDR1 is LGHNA and CDR2 is YNFKEQ in the germline V gene. CDR3 sequence: CASSQGGGSNYGYTF. As DNA, the CDR3 is TGTGCCAGCAGCCAGGGGGGAGGGTCTAACTATGGCTACACCTTC.

With regard to this clone: An end of the junction does not agree with germline; a read error may underlie this. This chain joins TRBV7-7 and TRBJ2-2; 9 bases are shared with TRBD2. The CDR3 has 14 amino acids. Germline CDR1 and CDR2: SSHAT and FNYEAQ (reference sequence). The CDR3 bases are TGTGCTAGCAGGTTCGGGACTAGCTCCGGGGAGCTGTTTTTT. It specifies CASRFGTSSGELFF.

The chain carries TRBV7-9 and TRBJ2-5; TRBD1 matches at 10 bases. Trimming took 3 bases from V and 4 from J; bases not matched to a gene: 5. Germline CDR1 reads SEHNR; CDR2 reads FQNEAQ (reference sequence). The CDR3 spans 15 residues. The CDR3 spells CASSLTGGDLETQYF. In nucleotides, the CDR3 is TGTGCCAGCAGCTTGACAGGGGGCGATTTAGAGACCCAGTACTTC.

The chain employs TRBV7-3 and TRBJ2-7; 7 positions agree with TRBD2. The J segment lost 6 bases and the V segment lost 1 base, leaving 3 bases of the junction unmatched. Per the germline V gene, CDR1 is SGHTA and CDR2 is FQGTGA. The CDR3 totals 13 residues. The CDR3 sequence: CASSLREGSEQYF. Here the CDR3 DNA reads TGTGCCAGCAGCTTAAGGGAGGGCAGCGAGCAGTACTTC.

The genes are TRBV10-3 and TRBJ2-2, with a tentative D call TRBD1 (6 bases). The germline CDR1 and CDR2 sequences are ENHRY and SYGVKD. Between the trimmed V and J ends, which lost 6 bases and 3 bases, there was a span of 11 bases. The CDR3 is 14 residues long. CDR3: CAISLTGDTGELFF. The CDR3 DNA sequence: TGTGCCATCAGCCTGACAGGAGACACCGGGGAGCTGTTTTTT.

This chain links TRBV7-9 with TRBJ2-2, with 9 bases that match TRBD1. Per germline, CDR1 SEHNR and CDR2 FQNEAQ (reference sequence). The CDR3 contains 15 residues. Losses at the gene ends were 5 bases for V and 6 bases for J; bases not matched to a gene: 7. The CDR3 DNA follows: TGTGCCAGCAGCATCCCCCGGACAGGGGCCGGGGAGCTGTTTTTT. Translating it yields CASSIPRTGAGELFF. Filled out from reference TRBV7-9 and TRBJ2-2, the complete variable domain reads DTGVSQNPRHKITKRGQNVTFRCDPISEHNRLYWYRQTLGQGPEFLTYFQNEAQLEKSRLLSDRFSAERPKGSFSTLEIQRTEQGDSAMYLCASSIPRTGAGELFFGEGSRLTVL.

The chain combines TRBV7-8 with TRBJ1-1; D unresolved. The germline V gene has CDR1 SGHVS and CDR2 FQNEAQ. V was pared by 2 bases and J by 6 bases, with 16 bases between. The CDR3 has 15 residues. The CDR3 loop is CASSLTGVHGAEAFF. The CDR3 DNA reads as TGTGCCAGCAGCTTAACCGGGGTCCATGGAGCTGAAGCTTTCTTT.

The chain has TRBV27 and TRBJ1-1; D remains unclear. Germline CDR1 is MNHEY and CDR2 is SMNVEV (reference sequence). The germline V and J ends were trimmed by 7 bases and 5 bases, with 11 bases remaining between them. The CDR3 covers 12 residues. CDR3: CASKMWATEAFF. In nucleotides, the CDR3 is TGTGCCAGCAAGATGTGGGCAACTGAAGCTTTCTTT.

The V call is TRBV7-9, the J call TRBJ2-1, with 12 positions matching TRBD1. The junction had 9 bases not matched to a gene; V was cut back by 4 bases and J by 5 bases. Germline V gene data show CDR1 as SEHNR and CDR2 as FQNEAQ (reference sequence). The CDR3 has 17 residues. The CDR3 DNA is TGTGCCAGCAGCTGGGGCGACCGGGACAGGGGGCACAATGAGCAGTTCTTC. This gives the protein CASSWGDRDRGHNEQFF.